This T cell receptor (delta chain) was sequenced in a study of gamma-delta chains in newborns, infants, children. Study context: Innate gammadelta T cells reportedly expand polyclonally right after birth, driven by microbial exposure, per the title.

Trimming pared 1 base from V and 0 bases from J, leaving 8 bases between. The germline V gene encodes CDR1 GEAIGNYY and CDR2 EKD. CDR3 length: 14 amino acids. TCRdb reprocessed the reads through CATT. Of about 3,400 delta-chain clones listed, about 0.3% are singletons. In its sample, this clone is large (0.1 to 1%). The same CDR3 can be traced to other DNA sequences in this sample. The gene calls are TRDV2 and TRDJ1, with D perhaps TRDD3 (6 bases). The sample taken for sequencing was blood. The sequence came from a child who was a newborn, infant or young child, either healthy, febrile or measles-vaccinated (not recorded which). As DNA, the CDR3 is TGTGCCTGTGACACTTGGGGGGACACCGATAAACTCATCTTT. This gives the protein CACDTWGDTDKLIF.